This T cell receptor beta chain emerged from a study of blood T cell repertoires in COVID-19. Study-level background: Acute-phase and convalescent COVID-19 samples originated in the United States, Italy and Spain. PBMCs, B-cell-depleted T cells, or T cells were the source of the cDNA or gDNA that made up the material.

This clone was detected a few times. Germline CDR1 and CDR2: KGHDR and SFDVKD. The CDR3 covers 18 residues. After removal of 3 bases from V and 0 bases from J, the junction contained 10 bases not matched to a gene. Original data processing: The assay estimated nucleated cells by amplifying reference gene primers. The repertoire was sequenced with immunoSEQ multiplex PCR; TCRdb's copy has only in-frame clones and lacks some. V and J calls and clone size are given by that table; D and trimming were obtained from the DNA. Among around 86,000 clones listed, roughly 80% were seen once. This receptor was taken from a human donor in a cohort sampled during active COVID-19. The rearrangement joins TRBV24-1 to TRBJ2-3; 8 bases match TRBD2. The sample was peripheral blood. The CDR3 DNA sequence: TGTGCCACCAGTGATCCGATGGAGGCTAGCGGGAGCACAGATACGCAGTATTTT. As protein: CATSDPMEASGSTDTQYF.